The 5 T cell receptor beta chains below were found in one sample sequenced in a study of blood T cell repertoires in COVID-19. Assay: immunoSEQ multiplex PCR; the TCRdb copy retains only in-frame clones and omits some. The sample shows about 180,000 clones, 84% of them seen only once. Sequenced sample: PBMCs or T cells enriched from blood (not recorded which). The receptor set was obtained from a man in his forties or fifties who had recovered from COVID-19.

The chain is built from TRBV5-1 and TRBJ2-2, with 10 bases matching TRBD2. Germline CDR1 is SGHRS and CDR2 is YFSETQ. This CDR3 is 17 amino acids long. V was pared by 0 bases and J by 5 bases, with 7 bases of the junction left unmatched. The CDR3 here is CASSLASGGVWTGELFF. CDR3 sequence (DNA): TGCGCCAGCAGCTTGGCTAGCGGGGGAGTGTGGACCGGGGAGCTGTTTTTT.

V gene TRBV29-1 combines with J gene TRBJ1-2; D gene unclear. CDR1 is SQVTM, CDR2 ANQGSEA, per germline. V gave up 4 bases and J gave up 3 bases, with 15 bases separating them. The CDR3 runs to 14 residues. The CDR3 loop reads CSVGSKPADYGYTF. In nucleotides, the CDR3 is TGCAGCGTTGGGAGTAAACCAGCGGACTATGGCTACACCTTC.

The chain uses TRBV5-1 and TRBJ2-7; 7 bases are shared with TRBD2. Germline lookup yields CDR1 SGHRS and CDR2 YFSETQ. V was pared by 3 bases and J by 0 bases, with 9 bases of the junction left unmatched. The CDR3 length is 16 residues. The CDR3 DNA sequence: TGCGCCAGCAGCTGGGGGGGAGCGACCAGCTCCTACGAGCAGTACTTC. It encodes CASSWGGATSSYEQYF. Supplemented by reference TRBV5-1 and TRBJ2-7, the full variable domain reads KAGVTQTPRYLIKTRGQQVTLSCSPISGHRSVSWYQQTPGQGLQFLFEYFSETQRNKGNFPGRFSGRQFSNSRSEMNVSTLELGDSALYLCASSWGGATSSYEQYFGPGTRLTVT.

As to this clone: The junction departs from germline at one end; a sequencing error may be responsible. The V and J genes are TRBV7-7 and TRBJ2-1; D ambiguous. CDR3 size: 14 residues. Germline lookup yields CDR1 SSHAT and CDR2 FNYEAQ (reference sequence). The CDR3 nucleotides are TGTGCTAGCAGCTTAGCTCAGAACTACAATGAGCAGTTCTTC. Protein: CASSLAQNYNEQFF.

The rearrangement links TRBV21-1 to TRBJ1-2; TRBD1 is the table's D call, not checked against the DNA. TRBV21-1 is assigned pseudogene status. This CDR3 is 16 amino acids long. The CDR3 bases are TGTGCCAGCAGCAGAATCCGGGACAGGGGAGGTAATGAGGACACCTTC. Translating it yields CASSRIRDRGGNEDTF.